A selection of T cell receptor beta chains follows, all from one sample in a study of cytomegalovirus exposure and HLA in healthy donors. Clones were sequenced by immunoSEQ multiplex PCR, and TCRdb holds only the in-frame ones, with some missing. The data show about 120,000 clones, over 15% seen once. Sequences were obtained from PBMCs. These receptors all come from a woman aged 18-29 years in good health and CMV-seronegative. Both conserved end residues are part of each CDR3. Not all rows give a size; the values are once, few, many and, for expanded clones, a class.

>few|TRBJ2-1|TRBV2
CASSDGGRALSEQFF
>few|TRBJ2-7|TRBV9
CASSGGDRGSYEQYF
>few|TRBJ2-7|TRBV25-1
CASSEGGQQFLREQYF
>-|TRBJ2-7|TRBV5-4
CASSSGSGSGYEQYF
>-|TRBJ1-4|TRBV9
CASSGGATENEKLFF
>-|TRBJ2-7|TRBV7-9
CASSFSKLAVFDEQYF
>few|TRBJ1-1|TRBV7-9
CASRRGGNTEAFF
>-|TRBJ2-5|TRBV4-1
CASSQGDSDETQYF
>-|TRBJ1-3|TRBV4-2
CASSQHTGTVTNTIYF
>-|TRBJ2-7|TRBV10-3
CAISESGILLANYEQYF
>many|TRBJ2-6|TRBV6-1
CASSEDNSGANVLTF
>-|TRBJ2-7|TRBV7-9
CASSLYAGGNEQYF
>few|TRBJ2-7|TRBV15
CATSRDDRGRRYEQYF
>-|TRBJ1-2|TRBV10-3
CAIRGGEGDYGYTF
>-|TRBJ1-1|TRBV2
CASSHRGMRMNTEAFF
>-|TRBJ2-3|TRBV9
CASSVAGGLFTDTQYF
>few|TRBJ1-2|TRBV7-2
CASSLYFYGYTF
>-|TRBJ2-5|TRBV4-1
CASSQMAGLETQYF
>-|TRBJ1-5|TRBV5-4
CASSPDRGLGQPQHF
>-|TRBJ1-2|TRBV6-5
CASTLGGNYGYTF
>-|TRBJ2-1|TRBV4-3
CASSQGSGTGVSDEQFF
>-|TRBJ2-1|TRBV5-6
CASRPGLDYNEQFF
>-|TRBJ2-1|TRBV29-1
CSVPASGGLSYNEQFF
>many|TRBJ2-3|TRBV6-4
CASSESAATTTDTQYF
>-|TRBJ1-1|TRBV13
CASSLKRAEAFF
>-|TRBJ2-1|TRBV5-1
CASRLAGTASYNEQFF
>-|TRBJ1-5|TRBV5-8
CASSYDRDSYSNQPQHF
>-|TRBJ2-2|TRBV19
CASSIDRASGGARTGELFF
>-|TRBJ1-5|TRBV2
CASRRTGDSNQPQHF
>few|TRBJ2-7|TRBV2
CASSEIDYEQYF
>-|TRBJ2-2|TRBV13
CASSQDGSRGFGELFF
>-|TRBJ1-1|TRBV4-1
CASSQPVRGVTEAFF
>-|TRBJ2-2|TRBV7-9
CASSPAGNANTGELFF
>few|TRBJ1-4|TRBV18
CASSGQQDEKLFF
>few|TRBJ1-3|TRBV30
CAWSSVIAGNTIYF
>few|TRBJ2-1|TRBV4-1
CASSQSINEQFF
>-|TRBJ2-2|TRBV6-5
CASSKGLAGAGELFF
>few|TRBJ1-2|TRBV5-4
CASSFGTPGTGGYTF
>few|TRBJ1-1|TRBV28
CASSTPYEERMNTEAFF
>few|TRBJ1-1|TRBV28
CASSLEDRGMNTEAFF